Listed below are T cell receptor beta chains from one sample, sequenced in a study of graft-versus-host responses after intestinal transplantation. The assay was immunoSEQ multiplex PCR, and TCRdb's table has in-frame clones only and misses some. The sample has tens of thousands of clones, under 90% seen once. These TCRs' antigens remain unknown. Specimen: unstimulated CD4+ T cells sorted from spleen or lymph node cells, collected before intestinal transplant. The receptor source for this set is a human donor who received an intestinal transplant. The CDR3 runs from the conserved cysteine through the conserved F or W. A D gene is named only where the DNA matches it firmly. A row's size may be missing; if present it is once, few, many or a size class.

V: TRBV15; D: -; size: -; J: TRBJ1-6; CDR3: CATSRGQATNSPLHF; DNA: TGTGCCACCAGCAGAGGACAGGCCACCAATTCACCCCTCCACTTT
V: TRBV19; D: TRBD2; size: -; J: TRBJ2-7; CDR3: CASSIRPSGGYPYEQYF; DNA: TGTGCCAGTAGTATACGACCCTCGGGGGGTTATCCCTACGAGCAGTACTTC
V: TRBV11-2; D: TRBD2; size: -; J: TRBJ2-5; CDR3: CASSLGGGKYQETQYF; DNA: TGTGCCAGCAGCTTAGGGGGGGGGAAGTACCAAGAGACCCAGTACTTC
V: TRBV5-4; D: -; size: -; J: TRBJ1-1; CDR3: CASTRRERGTEAFF; DNA: TGTGCCAGCACCCGACGGGAGAGGGGCACTGAAGCTTTCTTT
V: TRBV2; D: -; size: once; J: TRBJ1-3; CDR3: CASSEFVSIYF; DNA: TGTGCCAGCAGTGAATTTGTCTCCATATATTTT
V: TRBV18; D: TRBD2; size: -; J: TRBJ2-3; CDR3: CASSPLGLAGADTQYF; DNA: TGTGCCAGCTCACCTCTTGGACTAGCGGGGGCAGATACGCAGTATTTT
V: TRBV7-7; D: TRBD1; size: -; J: TRBJ1-4; CDR3: CASSRSQGAGEKLFF; DNA: TGTGCTAGCAGCAGATCACAGGGGGCCGGTGAAAAACTGTTTTTT
V: TRBV2; D: -; size: -; J: TRBJ2-3; CDR3: CAGRLGDTDTQYF; DNA: TGTGCCGGCCGACTAGGGGACACAGATACGCAGTATTTT
V: TRBV10-2; D: -; size: -; J: TRBJ1-2; CDR3: CASSVGANYGYTF; DNA: TGCGCCAGCAGTGTGGGCGCTAACTATGGCTACACCTTC
V: TRBV7-9; D: -; size: -; J: TRBJ1-2; CDR3: CASSRQDYGYTF; DNA: TGTGCCAGCAGCCGTCAGGACTATGGCTACACCTTC
V: TRBV6-6; D: TRBD2; size: -; J: TRBJ2-1; CDR3: CASGLAEQFF; DNA: TGTGCCAGCGGACTAGCGGAGCAGTTCTTC
V: TRBV6-5; D: TRBD1; size: few; J: TRBJ1-2; CDR3: CASSWDRGSYGYTF; DNA: TGTGCCAGCAGTTGGGACAGGGGAAGCTATGGCTACACCTTC
V: TRBV6-5; D: -; size: -; J: TRBJ2-3; CDR3: CASTSRLSSTDTQYF; DNA: TGTGCCAGCACCTCGCGTCTGTCAAGCACAGATACGCAGTATTTT
V: TRBV6-4; D: TRBD2; size: -; J: TRBJ2-1; CDR3: CASSVRLAGGYNEQFF; DNA: TGTGCCAGCAGTGTCCGCTTAGCGGGGGGTTACAATGAGCAGTTCTTC
V: TRBV6-5; D: TRBD1; size: -; J: TRBJ2-5; CDR3: CASSPPGTGGETQYF; DNA: TGTGCCAGCAGCCCTCCCGGGACAGGGGGCGAGACCCAGTACTTC
V: TRBV5-8; D: TRBD1; size: -; J: TRBJ1-2; CDR3: CASSGADRLPGGYTF; DNA: TGTGCCAGCAGCGGGGCGGACAGGCTCCCTGGGGGCTACACCTTC
V: TRBV18; D: TRBD1; size: -; J: TRBJ1-6; CDR3: CASSPDRGGNSPLHF; DNA: TGTGCCAGCTCGCCGGACAGGGGGGGGAATTCACCCCTCCACTTT
V: TRBV9; D: -; size: -; J: TRBJ2-5; CDR3: CASSVASSQETQYF; DNA: TGTGCCAGCAGCGTAGCTAGTTCCCAAGAGACCCAGTACTTC
V: TRBV5-1; D: TRBD2; size: -; J: TRBJ2-3; CDR3: CASSNRLAGGRTDTQYF; DNA: TGCGCCAGCAGCAATAGACTAGCGGGGGGGCGTACAGATACGCAGTATTTT
V: TRBV19; D: -; size: -; J: TRBJ1-5; CDR3: CASSMVTQGGFGQPQHF; DNA: TGTGCCAGTAGTATGGTAACACAGGGCGGGTTTGGTCAGCCCCAGCATTTT
V: TRBV6-5; D: -; size: -; J: TRBJ1-2; CDR3: CASSRGTGETYGYTF; DNA: TGTGCCAGCAGTCGTGGGACGGGAGAAACCTATGGCTACACCTTC
V: TRBV21-1; D: -; size: -; J: TRBJ2-2; CDR3: CASSKSGAATGELFF; DNA: TGTGCCAGCAGCAAATCTGGGGCAGCCACCGGGGAGCTGTTTTTT
V: TRBV5-1; D: TRBD1; size: -; J: TRBJ2-1; CDR3: CASSPGQGGGEQFF; DNA: TGCGCCAGCAGCCCAGGACAGGGTGGGGGTGAGCAGTTCTTC
V: TRBV5-1; D: TRBD2; size: -; J: TRBJ2-2; CDR3: CASSPGLAVRTGELFF; DNA: TGCGCCAGCAGCCCAGGACTAGCGGTGAGAACCGGGGAGCTGTTTTTT
V: TRBV27; D: -; size: -; J: TRBJ2-2; CDR3: CASSLIAHRRTGELFF; DNA: TGTGCCAGCAGTCTTATAGCCCACAGGCGCACCGGGGAGCTGTTTTTT
V: TRBV5-4; D: -; size: -; J: TRBJ1-1; CDR3: CASSLRGGPGTEAFF; DNA: TGTGCCAGCAGCTTGAGGGGGGGCCCGGGCACTGAAGCTTTCTTT
V: TRBV7-3; D: TRBD2; size: -; J: TRBJ2-7; CDR3: CASSLRGGTSGEYEQYF; DNA: TGTGCCAGCAGCTTAAGGGGGGGGACTAGCGGGGAGTACGAGCAGTACTTC
V: TRBV29-1; D: -; size: -; J: TRBJ2-1; CDR3: CSVERGNVGEQFF; DNA: TGCAGCGTTGAGAGGGGGAATGTAGGTGAGCAGTTCTTC
V: TRBV19; D: TRBD1; size: -; J: TRBJ1-2; CDR3: CASSQGLWGYTF; DNA: TGTGCCAGCTCACAGGGGCTATGGGGCTACACCTTC
V: TRBV11-2; D: TRBD2; size: -; J: TRBJ2-5; CDR3: CASSLEQLTWRGMGGTQYF; DNA: TGTGCCAGCAGCTTAGAGCAACTAACCTGGCGGGGGATGGGGGGGACCCAGTACTTC
V: TRBV2; D: TRBD2; size: -; J: TRBJ2-2; CDR3: CASSGLAGGSTGELFF; DNA: TGTGCCAGCAGTGGACTAGCGGGGGGATCCACCGGGGAGCTGTTTTTT
V: TRBV6-5; D: TRBD1; size: -; J: TRBJ2-7; CDR3: CASSYRQGAWEQYF; DNA: TGTGCCAGCAGCTACCGACAGGGAGCATGGGAGCAGTACTTC
V: TRBV4-1; D: -; size: -; J: TRBJ2-2; CDR3: CASSQAPVAATGELFF; DNA: TGCGCCAGCAGCCAAGCCCCGGTGGCGGCCACCGGGGAGCTGTTTTTT
V: TRBV19; D: -; size: -; J: TRBJ1-1; CDR3: CASSIEGRGPEAFF; DNA: TGTGCCAGTAGTATCGAAGGCAGGGGCCCTGAAGCTTTCTTT
V: TRBV10-3; D: TRBD1; size: -; J: TRBJ1-1; CDR3: CATNHGQGQTNTEAFF; DNA: TGTGCCACCAACCATGGACAGGGCCAAACGAACACTGAAGCTTTCTTT
V: TRBV6-4; D: -; size: -; J: TRBJ2-1; CDR3: CASSDFGANNEQFF; DNA: TGTGCCAGCAGTGACTTTGGGGCCAACAATGAGCAGTTCTTC
V: TRBV9; D: TRBD1; size: -; J: TRBJ2-7; CDR3: CASSVGVGTVYEQYF; DNA: TGTGCCAGCAGCGTAGGTGTGGGGACAGTCTACGAGCAGTACTTC
V: TRBV5-1; D: TRBD2; size: -; J: TRBJ2-3; CDR3: CASSSLAGGADTQYF; DNA: TGCGCCAGCAGCTCCCTAGCGGGGGGGGCAGATACGCAGTATTTT
V: TRBV18; D: TRBD2; size: -; J: TRBJ2-1; CDR3: CASSPGTSGVSEQFF; DNA: TGTGCCAGCTCCCCCGGGACTAGCGGGGTGAGTGAGCAGTTCTTC
V: TRBV6-5; D: -; size: -; J: TRBJ2-1; CDR3: CASSYKGDRLNEQFF; DNA: TGTGCCAGCAGTTACAAGGGAGACAGGCTCAATGAGCAGTTCTTC
V: TRBV12-5; D: TRBD1; size: -; J: TRBJ1-1; CDR3: CASGRDSYTEAFF; DNA: TGTGCTAGTGGTCGGGACAGCTACACTGAAGCTTTCTTT
V: TRBV2; D: TRBD1; size: -; J: TRBJ1-2; CDR3: CASSEQTGVYGYTF; DNA: TGTGCCAGCAGCGAGCAGACAGGGGTCTATGGCTACACCTTC
V: TRBV5-1; D: -; size: once; J: TRBJ2-3; CDR3: CASSLIGGTDTQYF; DNA: TGCGCCAGCAGCTTGATTGGAGGGACAGATACGCAGTATTTT
V: TRBV18; D: -; size: -; J: TRBJ1-3; CDR3: CASSPYSRSGNTIYF; DNA: TGTGCCAGCTCACCGTACAGCCGCTCTGGAAACACCATATATTTT